This TCR beta chain was identified during a study of cytomegalovirus exposure and HLA in healthy donors. Findings of the study overall: A later examination showed that TCR association rates differed by HLA locus, with DRB1 most and HLA-C fewest.

Worth noting for this clone: The target antigen is unknown.

V was clipped by 4 bases and J by 4 bases; unmatched bases: 11. The CDR3 length is 17 residues. Germline assignment: CDR1 SGHNT and CDR2 YYREEE (reference sequence). Vbeta (60) and Jbeta (13) primers were used in the PCR. Assay used: immunoSEQ multiplex PCR; TCRdb lists only in-frame clones, some missing. The sample shows some 110,000 clones, roughly 80% of them seen only once. This TCR came from a man between 50 and 59 years old in good health and CMV-seropositive. The chain joins TRBV5-4 to TRBJ2-7; TRBD2 matches 13 bases. The sequenced material came from PBMCs. CDR3 sequence (DNA): TGTGCCAGCAGCCCGGGGGCGGGACTAGCGGGATCTTACGAGCAGTACTTC. Residues: CASSPGAGLAGSYEQYF.